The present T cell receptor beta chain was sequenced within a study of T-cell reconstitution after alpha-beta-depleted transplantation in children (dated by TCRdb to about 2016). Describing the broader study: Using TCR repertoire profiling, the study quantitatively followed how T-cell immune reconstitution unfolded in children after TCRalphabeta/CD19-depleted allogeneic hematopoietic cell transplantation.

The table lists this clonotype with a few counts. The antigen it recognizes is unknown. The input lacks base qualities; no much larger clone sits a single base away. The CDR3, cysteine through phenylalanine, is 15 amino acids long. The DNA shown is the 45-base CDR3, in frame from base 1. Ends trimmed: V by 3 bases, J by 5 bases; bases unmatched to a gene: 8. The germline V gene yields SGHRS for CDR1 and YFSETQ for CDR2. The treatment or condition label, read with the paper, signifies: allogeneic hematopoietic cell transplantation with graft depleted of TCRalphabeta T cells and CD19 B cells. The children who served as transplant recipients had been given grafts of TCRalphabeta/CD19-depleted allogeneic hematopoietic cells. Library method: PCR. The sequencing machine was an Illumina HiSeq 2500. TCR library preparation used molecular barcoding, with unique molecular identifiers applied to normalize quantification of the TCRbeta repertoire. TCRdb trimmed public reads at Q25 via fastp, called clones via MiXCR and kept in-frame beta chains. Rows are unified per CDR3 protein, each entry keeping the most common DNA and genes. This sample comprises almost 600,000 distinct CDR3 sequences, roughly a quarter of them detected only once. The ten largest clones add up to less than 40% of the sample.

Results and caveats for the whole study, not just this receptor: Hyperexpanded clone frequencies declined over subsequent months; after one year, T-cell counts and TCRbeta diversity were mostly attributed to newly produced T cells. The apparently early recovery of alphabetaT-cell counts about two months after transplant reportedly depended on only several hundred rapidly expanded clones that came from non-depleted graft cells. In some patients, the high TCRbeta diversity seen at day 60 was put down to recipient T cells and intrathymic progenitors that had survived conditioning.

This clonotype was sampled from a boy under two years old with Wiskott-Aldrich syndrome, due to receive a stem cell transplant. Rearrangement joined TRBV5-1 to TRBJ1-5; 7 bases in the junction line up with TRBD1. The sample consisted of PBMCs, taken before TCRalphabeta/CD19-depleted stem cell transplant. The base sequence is TGCGCCAGCAGCTGGACCGGGACAGCCGATCAGCCCCAGCATTTT. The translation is CASSWTGTADQPQHF.